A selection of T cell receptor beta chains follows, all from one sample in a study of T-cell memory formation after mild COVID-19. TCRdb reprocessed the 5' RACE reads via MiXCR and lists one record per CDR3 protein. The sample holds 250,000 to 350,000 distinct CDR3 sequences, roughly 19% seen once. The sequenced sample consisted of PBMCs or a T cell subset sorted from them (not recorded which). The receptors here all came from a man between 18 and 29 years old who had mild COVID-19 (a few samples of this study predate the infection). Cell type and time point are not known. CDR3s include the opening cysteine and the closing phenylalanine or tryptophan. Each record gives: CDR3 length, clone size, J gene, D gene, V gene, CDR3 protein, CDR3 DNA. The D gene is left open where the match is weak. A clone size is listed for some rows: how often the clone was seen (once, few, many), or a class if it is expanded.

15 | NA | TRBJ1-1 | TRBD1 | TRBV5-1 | CASSLDRARNTEAFF | TGCGCCAGCAGCTTAGACAGGGCTAGGAACACTGAAGCTTTCTTT
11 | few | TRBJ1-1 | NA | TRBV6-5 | CASSFRTEAFF | TGTGCCAGCAGTTTTCGCACTGAAGCTTTCTTT
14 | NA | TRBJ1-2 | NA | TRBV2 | CASSQARQVDGYTF | TGTGCCAGCAGCCAGGCCCGACAGGTAGATGGCTACACCTTC
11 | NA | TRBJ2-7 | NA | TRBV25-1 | CASSETHEQYF | TGTGCCAGCAGTGAAACCCACGAGCAGTACTTC
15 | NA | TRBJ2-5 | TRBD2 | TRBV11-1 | CASSFGTSGLETQYF | TGTGCCAGCAGCTTTGGGACTAGCGGACTGGAGACCCAGTACTTC
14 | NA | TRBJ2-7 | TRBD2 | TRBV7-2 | CASTGGTSGREQYF | TGTGCCAGCACGGGGGGGACCTCAGGGAGGGAGCAGTACTTC
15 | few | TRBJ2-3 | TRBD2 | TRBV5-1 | CASSLGSGGADTQYF | TGCGCCAGCAGCTTGGGCAGCGGGGGGGCAGATACGCAGTATTTT
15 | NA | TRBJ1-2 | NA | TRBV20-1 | CSARDLSGASYGYTF | TGCAGTGCTAGAGATCTATCAGGGGCGTCCTATGGCTACACCTTC
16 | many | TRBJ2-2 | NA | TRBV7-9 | CASRKNRDGDTGELFF | TGTGCCAGCAGGAAAAACCGAGACGGCGACACCGGGGAGCTGTTTTTT
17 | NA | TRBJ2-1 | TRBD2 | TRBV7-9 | CARSPGASGPNLNEQFF | TGTGCCAGAAGCCCCGGGGCTAGCGGCCCGAACCTCAATGAGCAGTTCTTC
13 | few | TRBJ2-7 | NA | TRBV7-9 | CASSLHPQGEQYF | TGTGCCAGCAGCCTCCATCCTCAGGGCGAGCAGTACTTC
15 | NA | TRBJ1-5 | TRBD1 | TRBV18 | CASSLLSGTGEPQHF | TGTGCCAGCTCACTATTGTCCGGGACAGGGGAGCCCCAGCATTTT
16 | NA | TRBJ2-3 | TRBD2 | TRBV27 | CASSPILAGGPDTQYF | TGTGCCAGCAGTCCAATACTAGCGGGGGGCCCAGATACGCAGTATTTT
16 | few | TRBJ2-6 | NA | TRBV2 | CASSAIQSSGANVLTF | TGTGCCAGCAGTGCCATACAGAGCTCTGGGGCCAACGTCCTGACTTTC
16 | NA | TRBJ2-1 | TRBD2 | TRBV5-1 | CASSLSLAGGANEQFF | TGCGCCAGCAGCTTGTCCCTAGCGGGGGGTGCGAATGAGCAGTTCTTC
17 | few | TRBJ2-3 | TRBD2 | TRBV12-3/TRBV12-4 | CASSNQTSGGSTDTQYF | TGTGCCAGCAGTAACCAGACTAGCGGGGGTTCCACAGATACGCAGTATTTT
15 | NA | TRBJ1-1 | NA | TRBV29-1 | CSVEGVEQPNTEAFF | TGCAGCGTTGAGGGCGTCGAACAGCCGAACACTGAAGCTTTCTTT
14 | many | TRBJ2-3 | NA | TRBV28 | CASSMASGFDTQYF | TGTGCCAGCAGCATGGCTTCAGGGTTCGATACGCAGTATTTT
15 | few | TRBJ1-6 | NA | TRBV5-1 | CASSLRSGDNSPLHF | TGCGCCAGCAGCTTGCGGTCAGGCGATAATTCACCCCTCCACTTT
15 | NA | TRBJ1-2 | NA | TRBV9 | CASSVQTGSNYGYTF | TGTGCCAGCAGCGTACAGACAGGCTCTAACTATGGCTACACCTTC
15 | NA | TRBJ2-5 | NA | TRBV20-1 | CSARRRPGVQETQYF | TGCAGTGCTAGACGTAGGCCAGGAGTACAAGAGACCCAGTACTTC
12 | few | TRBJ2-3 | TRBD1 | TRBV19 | CASSIPGGTQYF | TGTGCCAGTAGTATCCCAGGGGGTACGCAGTATTTT
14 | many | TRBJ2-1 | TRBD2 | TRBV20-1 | CSAPRSSGINEQFF | TGCAGTGCTCCGCGGAGTAGCGGGATCAATGAGCAGTTCTTC
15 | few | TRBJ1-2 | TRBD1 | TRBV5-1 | CASSLTNRGNNGYTF | TGCGCCAGCAGCTTGACCAACAGGGGAAACAACGGCTACACCTTC
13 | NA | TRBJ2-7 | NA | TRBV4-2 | CASSHGGRYEQYF | TGTGCCAGCAGCCACGGGGGGCGGTACGAGCAGTACTTC
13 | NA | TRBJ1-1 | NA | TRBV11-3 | CASSRSGDTEAFF | TGTGCCAGCAGCCGTTCAGGGGACACTGAAGCTTTCTTT
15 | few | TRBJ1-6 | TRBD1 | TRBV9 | CASSPQGAGGSPLHF | TGTGCCAGCAGCCCTCAGGGGGCAGGTGGATCACCCCTCCACTTT
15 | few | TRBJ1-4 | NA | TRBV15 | CATSTRGSMLEKLFF | TGTGCCACCAGCACTCGGGGTTCGATGTTGGAAAAACTGTTTTTT
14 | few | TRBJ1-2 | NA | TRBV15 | CATSPGGTNYGYTF | TGTGCCACCAGCCCCGGGGGGACTAACTATGGCTACACCTTC
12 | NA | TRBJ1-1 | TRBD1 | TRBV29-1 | CSVFTGGTEAFF | TGCAGCGTTTTCACAGGGGGCACTGAAGCTTTCTTT
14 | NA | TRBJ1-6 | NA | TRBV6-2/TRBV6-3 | CASSYSKTGSGLHF | TGTGCCAGCAGTTACTCGAAAACAGGGAGTGGCCTCCACTTT
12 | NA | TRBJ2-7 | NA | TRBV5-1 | CASRSDRYEQYF | TGCGCCAGCAGGTCGGATCGGTACGAGCAGTACTTC
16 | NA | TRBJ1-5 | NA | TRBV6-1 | CASSEAKLFSNQPQHF | TGTGCCAGCAGTGAAGCAAAGCTTTTTAGCAATCAGCCCCAGCATTTT
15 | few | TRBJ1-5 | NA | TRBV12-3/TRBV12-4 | CASRSGVSSNQPQHF | TGTGCCAGCAGGTCAGGGGTTTCGAGCAATCAGCCCCAGCATTTT
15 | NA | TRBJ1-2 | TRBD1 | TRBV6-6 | CASSAIQGALGGYTF | TGTGCCAGCAGTGCCATACAGGGGGCGCTTGGTGGCTACACCTTC
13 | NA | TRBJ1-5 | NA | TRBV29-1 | CSVVEYSNQPQHF | TGCAGCGTTGTTGAATATAGCAATCAGCCCCAGCATTTT
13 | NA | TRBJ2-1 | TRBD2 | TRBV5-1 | CASNPGTSLEQFF | TGCGCCAGCAACCCCGGGACTAGCCTAGAGCAGTTCTTC
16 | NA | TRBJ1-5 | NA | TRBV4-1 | CASSQRWGAENQPQHF | TGCGCCAGCAGCCAGAGATGGGGGGCGGAGAATCAGCCCCAGCATTTT
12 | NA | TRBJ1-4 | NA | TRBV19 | CASSLHRRELFF | TGTGCCAGTAGTCTCCACCGCCGTGAACTGTTTTTT
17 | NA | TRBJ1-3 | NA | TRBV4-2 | CASSQAPRGLFGNTIYF | TGTGCCAGCAGCCAAGCCCCCCGGGGTTTGTTCGGAAACACCATATATTTT
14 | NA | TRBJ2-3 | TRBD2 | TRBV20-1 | CSAPRAGITDTQYF | TGCAGTGCTCCCCGAGCGGGGATCACAGATACGCAGTATTTT
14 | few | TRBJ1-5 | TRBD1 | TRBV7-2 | CASSPGQGSPPQHF | TGTGCCAGCAGCCCCGGACAGGGCTCCCCGCCCCAGCATTTT
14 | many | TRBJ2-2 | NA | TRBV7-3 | CASSFRGNTGELFF | TGTGCCAGCAGCTTCCGGGGGAACACCGGGGAGCTGTTTTTT
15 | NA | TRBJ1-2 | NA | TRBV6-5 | CASRRGETTNYGYTF | TGTGCCAGCAGGAGAGGGGAAACTACTAACTATGGCTACACCTTC
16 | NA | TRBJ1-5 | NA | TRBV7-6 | CASSLVGGISNQPQHF | TGTGCCAGCAGCTTAGTAGGGGGGATTAGCAATCAGCCCCAGCATTTT
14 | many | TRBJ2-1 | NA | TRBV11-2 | CASSLDPLSGREFF | TGTGCCAGCAGCTTAGACCCCCTCAGTGGTCGTGAGTTCTTC
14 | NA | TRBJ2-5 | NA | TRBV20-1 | CSASGHNFGETQYF | TGCAGTGCTTCGGGACACAACTTTGGGGAGACCCAGTACTTC
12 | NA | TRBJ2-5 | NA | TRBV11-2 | CASSFSEETQYF | TGTGCCAGCAGCTTTTCTGAAGAGACCCAGTACTTC
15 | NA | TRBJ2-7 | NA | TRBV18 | CASSPTAQGVYEQYF | TGTGCCAGCTCACCAACCGCGCAGGGTGTATACGAGCAGTACTTC
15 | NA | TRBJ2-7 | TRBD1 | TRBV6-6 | CASSRPGQGAYEQYF | TGTGCCAGCAGTCGTCCGGGACAGGGGGCATACGAGCAGTACTTC
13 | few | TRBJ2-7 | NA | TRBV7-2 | CASSLLTAYEQYF | TGTGCCAGCAGCTTATTGACAGCCTACGAGCAGTACTTC
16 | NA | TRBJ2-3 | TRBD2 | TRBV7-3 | CASSSGTSRDTDTQYF | TGTGCCAGCAGCTCTGGGACTAGCCGTGACACAGATACGCAGTATTTT